These T cell receptor beta chains were read from a single sample in a study of cytomegalovirus exposure and HLA in healthy donors. Clones were read by immunoSEQ multiplex PCR, and TCRdb kept only the in-frame ones, dropping some. The data hold 100,000 or so clones, with approximately 82% observed a single time. Sequenced: PBMCs. The source is a man aged 40-49 years in good health and CMV-seropositive. Both conserved end residues are part of each CDR3. The D gene is left open where the match is weak. For some rows the clone size is stated as once, few or many, or as a class when expanded; others skip it.

j_call clone_size d_call v_call cdr3_aa cdr3_nt
TRBJ2-7 . TRBD2 TRBV6-1 CASSRTGGHYEQYF TGTGCCAGCAGTAGAACGGGAGGCCACTACGAGCAGTACTTC
TRBJ2-1 . . TRBV6-1 CASHSPRSYNEQFF TGTGCCAGCCACAGTCCTCGTTCCTACAATGAGCAGTTCTTC
TRBJ1-1 . . TRBV18 CASSPDSHVEAFF TGTGCCAGCTCACCGGACAGCCACGTCGAAGCTTTCTTT
TRBJ2-7 . . TRBV9 CASSVTTASYEQYF TGTGCCAGCAGCGTAACAACCGCATCCTACGAGCAGTACTTC
TRBJ1-3 . . TRBV7-9 CASSPGGGPGNTIYF TGTGCCAGCAGCCCCGGGGGGGGCCCTGGAAACACCATATATTTT
TRBJ2-1 . TRBD1 TRBV4-2 CASSQDRDRGNEQFF TGTGCCAGCAGCCAAGATCGGGACAGGGGAAATGAGCAGTTCTTC
TRBJ2-7 . TRBD2 TRBV7-2 CASSLFVAGGSYEQYF TGTGCCAGCAGCTTATTTGTAGCGGGGGGGTCCTACGAGCAGTACTTC
TRBJ2-5 . TRBD2 TRBV6-6 CASRETSGGRNYF TGTGCCAGCAGGGAGACTAGCGGGGGCCGAAATTACTTC
TRBJ1-1 . TRBD1 TRBV6-6 CASILTGANTEAFF TGTGCCAGCATCCTGACAGGGGCGAACACTGAAGCTTTCTTT
TRBJ2-7 once TRBD1 TRBV28 CAIRPQPRWAGGFTPPYDEQYF TGTGCCATTAGACCCCAACCGAGATGGGCAGGGGGCTTCACCCCTCCATACGACGAGCAGTACTTC
TRBJ2-1 . TRBD2 TRBV4-1 CASSRGGLVLSYNEQFF TGCGCCAGCAGCCGCGGAGGACTAGTGCTCTCCTACAATGAGCAGTTCTTC
TRBJ1-5 . . TRBV7-2 CASSSMGGNQPQHF TGTGCCAGCAGCTCTATGGGCGGCAATCAGCCCCAGCATTTT
TRBJ1-2 . . TRBV4-2 CASSHNGQPQNGYTF TGTGCCAGCAGCCACAACGGACAGCCTCAAAACGGCTACACCTTC
TRBJ1-6 . TRBD1 TRBV19 CASSPDRGTGNSPLHF TGTGCCAGTAGTCCAGACAGGGGGACCGGTAATTCACCCCTCCACTTT
TRBJ2-1 . TRBD1 TRBV5-6 CASSLQGEKFF TGTGCCAGCAGCCTTCAGGGGGAAAAGTTCTTC
TRBJ2-7 . TRBD2 TRBV4-2 CASTQRLISGRPYEQYF TGTGCCAGCACCCAGAGGTTGATTAGCGGGAGACCCTACGAGCAGTACTTC
TRBJ1-2 . TRBD1 TRBV7-2 CASSEGQSYGYTF TGTGCCAGCAGCGAGGGACAGAGCTATGGCTACACCTTC
TRBJ2-1 . TRBD2 TRBV6-6 CATLAGEHNEQFF TGTGCCACCCTAGCGGGAGAACACAATGAGCAGTTCTTC
TRBJ2-3 . . TRBV4-3 CASSDEQSDTQYF TGCGCCAGCAGCGACGAACAGTCAGATACGCAGTATTTT
TRBJ2-3 . . TRBV7-8 CASSLARLNTQYF TGTGCCAGCAGCTTAGCGAGGCTGAATACGCAGTATTTT
TRBJ1-2 . TRBD1 TRBV6-1 CASSDRDRALMSYTF TGTGCCAGCAGTGACCGGGACAGGGCCCTTATGAGCTACACCTTC
TRBJ1-4 . TRBD1 TRBV18 CASSSKQGGNEKLFF TGTGCCAGCTCATCAAAACAGGGGGGGAATGAAAAACTGTTTTTT
TRBJ1-1 . . TRBV11-3 CASSLEGWGTTEAFF TGTGCCAGCAGCTTGGAGGGTTGGGGTACGACTGAAGCTTTCTTT
TRBJ2-5 once TRBD1 TRBV13 CASSPGTAEETQYF TGTGCCAGCAGCCCGGGGACAGCAGAAGAGACCCAGTACTTC
TRBJ2-2 . TRBD2 TRBV7-2 CASSLLAGVTGELFF TGTGCCAGCAGCTTACTAGCGGGAGTCACCGGGGAGCTGTTTTTT
TRBJ2-7 . . TRBV7-2 CASSLLGYSYEQYF TGTGCCAGCAGCTTGCTAGGATACTCCTACGAGCAGTACTTC
TRBJ2-7 . TRBD2 TRBV4-1 CASSQAVGLAGVSYEQYF TGCGCCAGCAGCCAAGCAGTGGGACTAGCGGGGGTCTCCTACGAGCAGTACTTC
TRBJ1-3 . TRBD1 TRBV30 CAWSVGTGNYGNTIYF TGTGCCTGGAGTGTAGGGACAGGGAATTATGGAAACACCATATATTTT
TRBJ2-3 . . TRBV9 CASSVEAQSTDTQYF TGTGCCAGCAGCGTGGAGGCGCAGTCTACAGATACGCAGTATTTT
TRBJ1-4 . . TRBV7-9 CASSLNMWTPLPDSEKLFF TGTGCCAGCAGCCTAAATATGTGGACCCCCCTTCCAGACAGTGAAAAACTGTTTTTT
TRBJ2-7 . TRBD2 TRBV15 CATSRGGSSYEQYF TGTGCCACCAGCAGAGGCGGGAGCTCCTACGAGCAGTACTTC
TRBJ2-5 . . TRBV30 CAWSGSPDWRPSDQVETQYF TGTGCCTGGAGTGGGTCTCCGGACTGGCGGCCTTCGGATCAGGTGGAGACCCAGTACTTC
TRBJ1-4 few TRBD1 TRBV7-2 CASSLDEGQGREKLFF TGTGCCAGCAGCTTAGATGAGGGACAGGGTCGGGAAAAACTGTTTTTT
TRBJ2-2 . . TRBV7-6 CASSFRAGTNTGELFF TGTGCCAGCAGCTTTCGAGCAGGGACGAACACCGGGGAGCTGTTTTTT
TRBJ2-4 few TRBD2 TRBV7-6 CASSPTSGQSKNSQYF TGTGCCAGCAGCCCGACTAGCGGACAATCTAAAAACAGTCAGTACTTC
TRBJ1-6 few . TRBV10-3 CAISEHGGPLHF TGTGCCATCAGCGAACATGGTGGACCCCTCCACTTT
TRBJ2-7 . TRBD1 TRBV19 CASRLSGQGSYEQYF TGTGCCAGTAGGCTTTCGGGACAGGGATCCTACGAGCAGTACTTC
TRBJ2-2 . TRBD2 TRBV7-2 CASSYMGGSGRSGELFF TGTGCCAGCAGCTATATGGGGGGTAGCGGGAGATCCGGGGAGCTGTTTTTT
TRBJ2-7 . . TRBV5-4 CASRPAGASYEQYF TGTGCCAGCAGACCTGCGGGGGCCTCCTACGAGCAGTACTTC
TRBJ2-3 few . TRBV29-1 CSALQADAGTQYF TGCAGCGCTCTCCAAGCGGACGCGGGTACGCAGTATTTT
TRBJ1-3 . . TRBV19 CASSIPLLGGSGNTIYF TGTGCCAGTAGTATACCCCTTTTGGGGGGATCTGGAAACACCATATATTTT